The TCR beta chain under discussion was sequenced for a study of identical twins (dated by TCRdb to the mid-2010s). About the study as a whole: To test whether fetal clonotypes persist, the study used deep sequencing on TCR alpha and beta repertoires from monozygotic twins, unrelated adults of various ages, and cord blood. To rule out contamination, replicate twin experiments were performed at different times with different library preparation protocols. Study-level results and caveats: Fewer insertions were carried by abundant cord blood beta clonotypes; a weaker similar trend was observed in young adult naive repertoires, while no such trend was observed in memory repertoires. Zero-insertion analyses could be partly confounded by invariant T cells such as MAIT and iNKT, though diverse VJ usage argued against such confounding for most clonotypes. The excess sharing between twins in beta out-of-frame sequences was weaker because fewer shared sequences reduced the signal-to-noise ratio. Out-of-frame TCR alpha sharing in monozygotic twins was systematically underestimated by recombination models, whereas sharing between unrelated individuals was in agreement with the recombination models. Out-of-frame TCR alpha sequences shared between twins showed an excess of low generation-probability sequences compared with coincidental sharing between unrelated individuals. Conclusions relied on cross-sectional statistical analysis, since the same donors could not be followed over many years.

This clonotype was recorded a few times. The antigen this receptor binds is unknown. Qualities for individual bases were not recorded, and no much larger clone is one base off. Trimming takes 1 base from V and 3 bases from J, and the germline ends sit 6 bases apart. CDR1 and CDR2 are drawn from the germline V gene: SQVTM, ANQGSEA. The CDR3 sequence holds 12 residues, the cysteine and phenylalanine included. Here the CDR3 DNA is all that survives: 36 bases in frame from base 1. Library preparation employed 5' RACE. Sequencing took place on an Illumina HiSeq 2000. Template switching added a universal primer binding site, and the final cDNA carried a unique molecular identifier that allowed TCR cDNA molecules to be counted accurately. Specific primers in the conserved constant-segment region were used to synthesize first-strand cDNA for the TCR alpha and beta chains. To control for contamination, every cDNA library carried two barcodes: a SMART-Mk sample barcode plus Illumina barcodes. TruSeq adapter sequences along with Illumina sample barcodes were introduced in two successive PCR steps. The Illumina HiSeq platform was used with custom primers to sequence TCR alpha and beta cDNA libraries. In the authors' own workflow: Raw reads were processed with MiGEC to extract unique molecular identifiers, and MiXCR was used to determine CDR3 positions. For each individual, recombination models were inferred using an EM algorithm with the repgenHMM and IGoR tools. The tcR package in R was used for shared clonotype analysis, with sharing normalized by the product of cloneset sizes. To study raw recombination without the effects of thymic and clonal selection, out-of-frame nonproductive sequences were analyzed. In-frame beta chains were kept once TCRdb had trimmed the public reads at Q25 with fastp and called clones with MiXCR. Each CDR3 protein appears once, grouped with its most common genes and DNA. Clone size and V and J calls follow TCRdb, not the original study. The sample has some 790,000 distinct CDR3 sequences on record, 18% of them singletons. The biggest ten clones account for around 13% of the sample.

Every donor was a healthy Caucasian. Three pairs of female monozygotic twins, all aged about 18 to 29 years, made up the twin cohort. Peripheral blood mononuclear cells were the source from which RNA for the TCR libraries was isolated. These data were also filed under a second study, of T cells expressing NK-cell markers. The second paper states: In sorted CD3+CD56+NKG2C+, CD3+CD56+NKG2C- and CD3+CD56-NKG2C+ T-cell subsets from several donors, TCR beta-chain repertoires were profiled. Among the eight sequenced donors, seven were HCMV-seropositive and one was HCMV-seronegative. In several experiments an anti-gammadeltaTCR antibody was added to restrict sorting to alphabetaTCR-expressing T cells. In more than 5 donors, the dominant CD3+CD56+NKG2C+ clonotypes ranked among the top 10 CD8+ clonotypes, making up roughly 1.0-8% of CD8+ T cells. Those dominant clonotypes were again the most abundant among CD3+CD56-NKG2C+ cells in a few donors, at about 28.3-60.1%. Whether the expanded NKG2C-expressing T cell clones were specific for HCMV antigens was left unclear. The study sequenced eight donors, all healthy volunteers chosen at random: three men and five women. A commercial ELISA kit detecting HCMV-specific IgG in serum was used to determine HCMV serostatus. For more than 5 donors, unsorted PBMC were also used to sequence bulk peripheral blood T-cell repertoires. Reads were demultiplexed and grouped by UMI with MIGEC, and clonotypes were assembled and quantified with MiTCR. To exclude erroneous sequences, only TCR cDNA sequences supported by at least two reads were retained. The tcR package was used for downstream repertoire analysis, and clonotypes were matched between fractions using CDR3 nucleotide sequence together with V segment. VDJmatch was used to annotate antigen specificity against VDJdb, with one amino acid substitution allowed in CDR3.

The TCR originated in a woman aged 18-29 years in good health. The specimen sequenced was PBMCs. This chain joins TRBV29-1 to TRBJ1-2; no D segment can be confidently identified. This receptor has the CDR3 CSVEVVDYGYTF. The nucleotide sequence is given as TGCAGCGTTGAAGTCGTAGACTATGGCTACACCTTC. The variable domain in full, with residues beyond the CDR3 obtained from the reference TRBV29-1 and TRBJ1-2 genes, is SAVISQKPSRDICQRGTSLTIQCQVDSQVTMMFWYRQQPGQSLTLIATANQGSEATYESGFVIDKFPISRPNLTFSTLTVSNMSPEDSSIYLCSVEVVDYGYTFGSGTRLTVV.